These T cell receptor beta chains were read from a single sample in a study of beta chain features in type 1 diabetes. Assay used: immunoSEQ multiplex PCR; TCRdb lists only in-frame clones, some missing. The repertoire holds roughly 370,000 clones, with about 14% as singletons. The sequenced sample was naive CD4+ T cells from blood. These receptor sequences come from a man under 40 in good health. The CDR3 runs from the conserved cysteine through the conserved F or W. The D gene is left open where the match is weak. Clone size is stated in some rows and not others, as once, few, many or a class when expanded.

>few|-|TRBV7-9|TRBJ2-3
TGTGCCAGCAGCCCGGCCGGAAGGTTTACAGATACGCAGTATTTT
CASSPAGRFTDTQYF
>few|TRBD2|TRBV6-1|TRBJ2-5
TGTGCCAGCAGTCCAAGGACTAGCGGACAAGAGACCCAGTACTTC
CASSPRTSGQETQYF
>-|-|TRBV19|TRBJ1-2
TGTGCCAGTAGACCTTGGCCAAGGGGAGCCTATGGCTACACCTTC
CASRPWPRGAYGYTF
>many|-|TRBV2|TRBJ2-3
TGTGCCAGCAGTGAAGCACAGAGTACGCAGTATTTT
CASSEAQSTQYF
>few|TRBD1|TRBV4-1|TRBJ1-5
TGCGCCAGCAGCCAAACCGGGACAGGGAACAATCAGCCCCAGCATTTT
CASSQTGTGNNQPQHF
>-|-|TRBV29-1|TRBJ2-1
TGCAGCGTTGGTCGGACCCTCAATGAGCAGTTCTTC
CSVGRTLNEQFF
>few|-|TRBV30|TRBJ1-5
TGTGCCTGGAGTCCGGGACGGAGCAATCAGCCCCAGCATTTT
CAWSPGRSNQPQHF
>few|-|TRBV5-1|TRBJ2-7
TGCGCCAGCAGCCCGAGACAGGCGACCTCCTACGAGCAGTACTTC
CASSPRQATSYEQYF
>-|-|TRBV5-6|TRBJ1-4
TGTGCCAGCAGCCGGGACCGTTTCGAAAAACTGTTTTTT
CASSRDRFEKLFF
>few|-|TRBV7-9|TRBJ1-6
TGCGCCAGCAGCCCAACAAGGGGCTCACCCCTCCACTTT
CASSPTRGSPLHF
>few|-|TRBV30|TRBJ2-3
TGTGCCTGGACGGAAACTTCAGATACGCAGTATTTT
CAWTETSDTQYF
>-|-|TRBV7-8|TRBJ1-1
TGTGCCAGCAGCTTAGGGACCTACACTGAAGCTTTCTTT
CASSLGTYTEAFF
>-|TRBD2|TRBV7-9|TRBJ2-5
TGTGCCAGCAGCTTGTATAGACTAGCGGGAGCCATCGTCGTGGAGACCCAGTACTTC
CASSLYRLAGAIVVETQYF
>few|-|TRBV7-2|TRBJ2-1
TGTGCCAGCAGCTCAACAGGGAGCTCCTACAATGAGCAGTTCTTC
CASSSTGSSYNEQFF
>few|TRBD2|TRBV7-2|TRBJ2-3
TGTGCCAGCAGTTCGGGACTAGCGGGGGGCAACACAGATACGCAGTATTTT
CASSSGLAGGNTDTQYF
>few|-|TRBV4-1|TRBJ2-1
TGCGCCAGCAGCCAAGAAACAGGACCTTACAATGAGCAGTTCTTC
CASSQETGPYNEQFF
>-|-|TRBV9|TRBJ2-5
TGTGCCAGCAGCGTAGGCGAGGGAGAGACCCAGTACTTC
CASSVGEGETQYF
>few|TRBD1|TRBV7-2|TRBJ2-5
TGTGCCAGCAGCCCTGGGACAGCCCCGGTAGGGGCCCAGTACTTC
CASSPGTAPVGAQYF
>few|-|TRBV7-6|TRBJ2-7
TGTGCCAGCAGCTCACTAAACGAGCAGTACTTC
CASSSLNEQYF
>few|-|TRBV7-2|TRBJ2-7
TGTGCCAGCAGCTTAGCGGTGTACGAGCAGTACTTC
CASSLAVYEQYF
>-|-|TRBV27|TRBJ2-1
TGTGCCAGCAGTTTAATCGTGGGAAGAGGCAATGAGCAGTTCTTC
CASSLIVGRGNEQFF
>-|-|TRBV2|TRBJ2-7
TGTGCCAGCCGAGACAGCTACGAGCAGTACTTC
CASRDSYEQYF
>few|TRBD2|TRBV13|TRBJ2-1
TGTGCCAGCAGCTTAGGTCCCTTGAGGAGCGGGAGGTTAAATGAGCAGTTCTTC
CASSLGPLRSGRLNEQFF
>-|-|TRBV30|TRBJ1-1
TGTGCCTGGAAGCCCGGACAACTACGGGACACTGAAGCTTTCTTT
CAWKPGQLRDTEAFF
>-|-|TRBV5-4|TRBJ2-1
TGTGCCAGCAGCCCATCTTCGTGGGTCTGGGGCAATGAGCAGTTCTTC
CASSPSSWVWGNEQFF
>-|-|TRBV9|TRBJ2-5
TGTGCCAGCAGCGTAGACCGTGGGGAGACCCAGTACTTC
CASSVDRGETQYF